This T cell receptor beta chain was observed in a study of cytomegalovirus exposure and HLA in healthy donors. Broader study findings: Rates of TCR association differed by HLA locus in a later analysis, with DRB1 highest and HLA-C lowest.

The PCR had 60 Vbeta and 13 Jbeta primers. The protocol was immunoSEQ multiplex PCR, while the TCRdb copy is restricted to in-frame clones and leaves out a portion. Recorded for this sample: 100,000 to 150,000 clones. Despite likely unrecorded immune exposures, the donors were nominally healthy at the time of sampling. For this clone: Antigen specificity is unknown.

Sample: PBMCs. The source is a man between 35 and 55 years old in good health and CMV-seronegative.

This CDR3 reads CAIRREGNTEAFF. CDR3 coding DNA: TGTGCCATCCGGCGGGAGGGGAACACTGAAGCTTTCTTT. J is TRBJ1-1 and V is TRBV30; no clear D. The germline V and J ends were trimmed by 8 bases and 1 base, with 14 bases remaining between them. From germline, CDR1 is GTSNPN and CDR2 SVGIG (reference sequence). The CDR3 length is 13 residues.